Each of the 15 T cell receptor beta chains below was sequenced from the same sample in a study of cytomegalovirus exposure and HLA in healthy donors. This PCR relied on a set of 60 Vbeta primers and 13 Jbeta primers. Sequenced by immunoSEQ multiplex PCR; TCRdb stores in-frame clones only, minus some. The sample has 150,000 or so clones; about 80% are singletons. Sequencing was carried out using PBMCs. The receptors originated from a man between 25 and 39 years old in good health and CMV-seropositive.

The rearrangement joins TRBV5-5 to TRBJ1-1; TRBD1 matches 8 bases. Germline lookup yields CDR1 SGHKS and CDR2 YYEKEE (reference sequence). With 5 bases clipped from V and 1 base from J, the junction kept 4 bases outside the gene matches. This CDR3 has 14 amino acids. DNA for the CDR3: TGTGCCAGCAGGATTGGACAGGGGAACACTGAAGCTTTCTTT. Its protein product is CASRIGQGNTEAFF.

In DNA, the CDR3 is TGCGCCAGCAGCCCGATCCGGGAGACCCAGTACTTC. Protein product: CASSPIRETQYF. This chain connects TRBV5-1 to TRBJ2-5; D ambiguous. Trimming shortened V by 4 bases and J by 5 bases, and 9 bases separated the two germline ends. This CDR3 comprises 12 residues. Looked up from germline, CDR1 is SGHRS and CDR2 is YFSETQ.

V usage is TRBV25-1 and J usage is TRBJ2-1; D is unresolved. Trimming shortened V by 3 bases and J by 4 bases, and 4 bases separated the two germline ends. Germline CDR1 and CDR2: MGHDK and SYGVNS. This CDR3 contains 12 residues. CDR3 nucleotide sequence: TGTGCCAGCAGTGACAGTTACAATGAGCAGTTCTTC. It translates to CASSDSYNEQFF.

This clone occurred a few times. V usage is TRBV5-1 and J usage is TRBJ2-7, with unresolved D. Looked up from germline, CDR1 is SGHRS and CDR2 is YFSETQ. The V and J ends lost 4 bases and 4 bases respectively, with 9 bases between them. The CDR3 consists of 12 residues. The CDR3 sequence is CASSLGTYEQYF. The DNA of the CDR3 is TGCGCCAGCAGCCTCGGTACGTACGAGCAGTACTTC.

V usage is TRBV7-9 and J usage is TRBJ2-7, with D maybe TRBD2 (5 bases). Germline V gives CDR1 SEHNR, CDR2 FQNEAQ (reference sequence). The CDR3 loop spans 13 amino acids. The V gene lost 0 bases and the J gene lost 6 bases, with 9 bases spanning the gap. CDR3 loop: CASSLASAGEQYF. In DNA, the CDR3 is TGTGCCAGCAGCTTAGCGTCTGCGGGCGAGCAGTACTTC.

The chain has TRBV4-1 and TRBJ2-7; 9 nucleotides line up with TRBD1. V trimming: 4 bases; J trimming: 2 bases; junction bases outside the gene matches: 9. The length of the CDR3 is 16 residues. In germline, CDR1 is MGHRA, CDR2 YSYEKL. This chain's CDR3 is CASSPRWGQGTYEQYF. CDR3 nucleotides: TGCGCCAGCAGCCCCCGCTGGGGACAGGGTACCTACGAGCAGTACTTC.

CDR3 region: CASSRGGEQYF. The DNA for the CDR3 is TGTGCCAGTAGTAGGGGGGGAGAGCAGTACTTC. The chain has TRBV19 and TRBJ2-5, with 7 bases matching TRBD2. J lost 11 bases, V lost 4 bases, and 4 bases had no gene match. Germline CDR1 and CDR2: LNHDA and SQIVND (reference sequence). The CDR3 sequence is 11 residues long.

V and J are TRBV29-1 and TRBJ2-5; no reliable D call. This CDR3 contains 15 residues. Germline V lookup: CDR1 SQVTM, CDR2 ANQGSEA. V lost 5 bases, J lost 5 bases, and 21 bases lay in between. This CDR3 reads CSVRLSVSTQETQYF. The CDR3 region has the DNA TGCAGCGTTCGACTCTCCGTCTCAACCCAGGAGACCCAGTACTTC.

The V gene is TRBV7-2, the J gene TRBJ2-1; the D is unclear. The CDR3 spans 16 residues. Germline-derived CDR1 and CDR2 are SGHTA and FQGNSA. Trimming took off 5 bases at V and 0 bases at J, with 14 bases between the two ends. This chain's CDR3 is CASSLSASGSYNEQFF. In nucleotides, the CDR3 is TGTGCCAGCAGCCTTAGTGCGTCGGGCTCCTACAATGAGCAGTTCTTC.

The chain recombines TRBV7-2 with TRBJ2-7; TRBD2 matches at 11 bases. V lost 1 base and J lost 2; bases outside the gene matches: 10. Germline-derived CDR1 and CDR2 are SGHTA and FQGNSA. There are 18 residues in the CDR3. The DNA of the CDR3 is TGTGCCAGCAGCTTAGTGTATTCCGTACTAGCGGGAGCCTACGAGCAGTACTTC. Amino acids: CASSLVYSVLAGAYEQYF.

The chain is built from TRBV28 and TRBJ1-2; no clear D gene. With 5 bases removed from V and 2 bases from J, the gap between germline ends came to 3 bases. The length of the CDR3 is 11 residues. The germline V gene has CDR1 MDHEN and CDR2 SYDVKM. The CDR3 DNA sequence: TGTGCCAGCAGTCGGAACTATGGCTACACCTTC. This gives the protein CASSRNYGYTF.

The chain couples TRBV9 to TRBJ2-1; 11 nucleotides line up with TRBD2. The CDR3 length is 15 residues. Germline CDR1 is SGDLS and CDR2 is YYNGEE. V lost 4 bases, J lost 8 bases, and 8 bases stayed unmatched. CDR3 sequence: CASSSWTSGYDEQFF. In DNA, the CDR3 is TGTGCCAGCAGCTCATGGACTAGCGGGTACGATGAGCAGTTCTTC.

This chain links TRBV20-1 with TRBJ2-7; D ambiguous. The CDR3 covers 11 residues. The germline V gene has CDR1 DFQATT and CDR2 SNEGSKA (reference sequence). Between the trimmed V and J ends, which lost 5 bases and 9 bases, there was a span of 14 bases. DNA of the CDR3: TGCAGTGCTCTAGACTTGCCCGTGCAGTACTTC. This sequence encodes CSALDLPVQYF.

V usage is TRBV27 and J usage is TRBJ1-1; 9 bases agree with TRBD1. CDR1 and CDR2 from the germline V gene are MNHEY and SMNVEV (reference sequence). The V gene end was trimmed by 4 bases and the J gene end by 0 bases; junction bases not matched to a gene: 6. There are 16 residues in the CDR3. The CDR3 reads CASSSLRTGVNTEAFF. For the CDR3, the DNA is TGTGCCAGCAGTTCCCTACGGACAGGGGTGAACACTGAAGCTTTCTTT.

V gene TRBV9 combines with J gene TRBJ2-2; TRBD1 matches at 7 bases. The germline gives CDR1 SGDLS, CDR2 YYNGEE. This CDR3 comprises 13 residues. V was pared by 3 bases and J by 10 bases, with 6 bases of the junction left unmatched. CDR3 coding DNA: TGTGCCAGCAGCGGGAGGACAGGCGTGGAGCTGTTTTTT. As protein: CASSGRTGVELFF. Variable domain in full (rest from reference TRBV9 and TRBJ2-2): DSGVTQTPKHLITATGQRVTLRCSPRSGDLSVYWYQQSLDQGLQFLIQYYNGEERAKGNILERFSAQQFPDLHSELNLSSLELGDSALYFCASSGRTGVELFFGEGSRLTVL.